The 25 T cell receptor beta chains presented below share a single source sample, sequenced in a study of control samples from healthy donors and cancer patients (dated by TCRdb to about 2020). Library prep was done by the immunoSEQ multiplex PCR assay. As stored in TCRdb, this immuneACCESS dataset retains in-frame rearrangements with V and J assigned. A fraction of the clones does not appear; measured against another copy, unresolved V genes explain less than half of the discrepancy, and the remainder lacks a known reason. Present in this sample are 98,000 or so clones, around 80% of which were seen just once. About 2% of the sample is taken by the ten largest. The sequenced material came from blood. Receptors were obtained from a man aged 55 to 70 in good health.

This rearrangement joins TRBV10-3 to TRBJ2-1; TRBD1 or TRBD2 may be the D gene (5 bases each). Trimming took 4 bases from V and 6 from J, leaving 13 bases between them. The CDR3 extends over 14 amino acids. Germline loops: CDR1 ENHRY, CDR2 SYGVKD. The CDR3 bases are TGTGCCATCAGTGTGGGACCAGCAACCAATGAGCAGTTCTTC. Its translation: CAISVGPATNEQFF.

The chain is built from TRBV19 and TRBJ1-2; D call uncertain. The CDR3 runs 16 residues. Trimming pared 4 bases from V and 2 bases from J, leaving 17 bases between. Germline CDR1 and CDR2: LNHDA and SQIVND (reference sequence). CDR3 sequence (DNA): TGTGCCAGTAGTAGAGCTCAATTACAGTCAAACTATGGCTACACCTTC. Translating gives CASSRAQLQSNYGYTF.

This sequence joins TRBV28 and TRBJ1-3, with 8 positions matching TRBD1. The germline gives CDR1 MDHEN, CDR2 SYDVKM. The CDR3 sequence is 14 residues long. J lost 6 bases, V lost 6 bases, and 7 bases had no gene match. CDR3 coding DNA: TGTGCCAGCAGCTCAACAGGGGGGGAAAACACCATATATTTT. The encoded protein is CASSSTGGENTIYF. Drawing the rest from reference TRBV28 and TRBJ1-3, the complete variable domain is DVKVTQSSRYLVKRTGEKVFLECVQDMDHENMFWYRQDPGLGLRLIYFSYDVKMKEKGDIPEGYSVSREKKERFSLILESASTNQTSMYLCASSSTGGENTIYFGEGSWLTVV.

This clone was detected only a few times. This rearrangement joins TRBV11-2 to TRBJ1-3; D is uncertain. Germline lookup yields CDR1 SGHAT and CDR2 FQNNGV. The CDR3 has 11 amino acids. Trimming removed 8 bases at V and 4 bases at J, with 6 bases between. The CDR3 region is CASVSGNTIYF. DNA of the CDR3: TGTGCCAGCGTCAGCGGAAACACCATATATTTT.

The genes are TRBV5-1 and TRBJ1-6; possible D gene TRBD1, 5 bases. The CDR3 consists of 20 residues. CDR1 SGHRS and CDR2 YFSETQ come from the germline V gene. Trimming took off 5 bases at V and 0 bases at J, with 24 bases between the two ends. The DNA for the CDR3 is TGCGCCAGCAGGCTGGCTGACAGCAGTGTAATTAGCTCCTATAATTCACCCCTCCACTTT. Protein sequence: CASRLADSSVISSYNSPLHF. Complete variable domain (other parts from reference TRBV5-1 and TRBJ1-6): KAGVTQTPRYLIKTRGQQVTLSCSPISGHRSVSWYQQTPGQGLQFLFEYFSETQRNKGNFPGRFSGRQFSNSRSEMNVSTLELGDSALYLCASRLADSSVISSYNSPLHFGNGTRLTVT.

This rearrangement joins TRBV10-3 to TRBJ1-1; perhaps TRBD1 as D (5 bases). The CDR3 contains 15 residues. CDR1 is ENHRY, CDR2 SYGVKD, per germline. V lost 0 bases to trimming and J lost 4 bases, with 12 bases between them. The chain's CDR3 is CAISESGPGVTEAFF. CDR3 nucleotide sequence: TGTGCCATCAGTGAGTCGGGCCCGGGGGTCACTGAAGCTTTCTTT.

This clone was counted a few times. The rearrangement joins TRBV18 to TRBJ2-7; D is uncertain. Trimming pared 2 bases from V and 3 bases from J, leaving 11 bases between. From germline, CDR1 is KGHSH and CDR2 LQKENI. The length of the CDR3 is 14 residues. The CDR3 DNA reads as TGTGCCAGCTCACCATCAACAACAGACTACGAGCAGTACTTC. This encodes CASSPSTTDYEQYF. The full variable domain, completed using reference TRBV18 and TRBJ2-7, is NAGVMQNPRHLVRRRGQEARLRCSPMKGHSHVYWYRQLPEEGLKFMVYLQKENIIDESGMPKERFSAEFPKEGPSILRIQQVVRGDSAAYFCASSPSTTDYEQYFGPGTRLTVT.

The chain combines TRBV3-1 (or the pseudogene TRBV3-2) with TRBJ2-7; D call uncertain. CDR1 LGHDT and CDR2 YNNKEL come from the germline V gene (reference sequence). The germline V and J ends were trimmed by 6 bases and 1 base, with 7 bases remaining between them. The CDR3 covers 12 residues. CDR3 in DNA: TGTGCCAGCAGGGACGGATCCTACGAGCAGTACTTC. Translated, it gives CASRDGSYEQYF.

This chain links TRBV9 with TRBJ1-2, with 9 bases lining up with TRBD1. Trimming at V came to 0 bases and at J to 4 bases, leaving 4 bases not matched to a gene. In germline, CDR1 is SGDLS, CDR2 YYNGEE. CDR3 length equals 15 residues. CDR3 sequence: CASSVVGQGGYGYTF. The CDR3 nucleotides read TGTGCCAGCAGCGTAGTGGGACAGGGCGGCTATGGCTACACCTTC.

The V and J genes are TRBV3-1 (or the pseudogene TRBV3-2) and TRBJ2-3, with 11 bases lining up with TRBD2. Germline V lookup: CDR1 LGHDT, CDR2 YNNKEL (reference sequence). CDR3 length: 16 amino acids. Trimming removed 3 bases from V and 0 bases from J; junction bases left unmatched: 2. The CDR3 region is CASSQGLAESTDTQYF. The CDR3 coding sequence is TGTGCCAGCAGCCAGGGACTAGCGGAAAGCACAGATACGCAGTATTTT.

The chain is built from TRBV6-5 and TRBJ2-4, with TRBD2 matching 7 bases. Germline V CDR1 and CDR2: MNHEY, SVGAGI. The CDR3 contains 13 residues. The V gene end was trimmed by 7 bases and the J gene end by 8 bases; junction bases not matched to a gene: 8. The CDR3 sequence: CASKRDLADIQYF. The CDR3 nucleotides are TGTGCCAGCAAGCGGGACCTAGCGGACATTCAGTACTTC.

CDR3 DNA sequence: TGCGCCAGCAGCCCAACTCGGGACAGGGCTGGAAACACCATATATTTT. Translated, it gives CASSPTRDRAGNTIYF. The chain links TRBV5-1 to TRBJ1-3, with 9 nucleotides matching TRBD1. Germline V gene sequence: CDR1 SGHRS, CDR2 YFSETQ. Germline trimming cut 4 bases from V and 2 bases from J; bases unmatched to any gene: 7. This CDR3 spans 16 amino acids.

This chain uses TRBV3-1 (or the pseudogene TRBV3-2) with TRBJ1-2; D is unclear. Germline CDR1 reads LGHDT; CDR2 reads YNNKEL (reference sequence). Trimming left V 0 bases short and J 4 bases short, with 15 bases between. The CDR3 contains 16 residues. The CDR3 protein is CASSQDRGLPLYGYTF. The CDR3 bases are TGTGCCAGCAGCCAAGATCGGGGTCTCCCTCTCTATGGCTACACCTTC.

This chain uses TRBV4-1 with TRBJ1-4; 9 bases align to TRBD1. From germline, CDR1 is MGHRA and CDR2 YSYEKL. CDR3 length equals 14 residues. J lost 7 bases, V lost 4 bases, and 4 bases had no gene match. The CDR3 DNA is TGCGCCAGCAGCCTCGGGACAGGGCGTGAAAAACTGTTTTTT. Amino acid sequence: CASSLGTGREKLFF.

CDR3 in amino acids: CASSVARGGQVYEQYF. DNA of the CDR3: TGTGCCAGCAGCGTAGCGCGGGGGGGGCAGGTCTACGAGCAGTACTTC. The chain is built from TRBV9 and TRBJ2-7; TRBD2 agrees at 9 bases. V shed 0 bases, J shed 3 bases, and the junction held 7 bases outside the gene matches. This CDR3 is 16 amino acids long. Germline CDR1 SGDLS, CDR2 YYNGEE.

The count of this clone is one. The CDR3 DNA is TGTGCCAGTAGTGCAGACAGGGTTTCAGATACGCAGTATTTT. Its protein product is CASSADRVSDTQYF. The chain has TRBV19 and TRBJ2-3; 7 bases are shared with TRBD1. Germline lookup yields CDR1 LNHDA and CDR2 SQIVND (reference sequence). This CDR3 is 14 amino acids long. Unmatched junction bases numbered 6, after V lost 5 bases and J lost 4 bases.

V gene TRBV19 combines with J gene TRBJ1-5; 10 bases agree with TRBD1. This CDR3 is 16 amino acids long. The germline CDR1 and CDR2 sequences are LNHDA and SQIVND (reference sequence). Unmatched junction bases numbered 8, after V lost 5 bases and J lost 4 bases. The CDR3 spells CASSPQTGGRNQPQHF. CDR3 DNA sequence: TGTGCCAGTAGTCCCCAGACAGGGGGCCGTAATCAGCCCCAGCATTTT.

The chain joins TRBV9 to TRBJ1-6, with unresolved D. The CDR3 extends over 17 amino acids. Germline CDR1 reads SGDLS; CDR2 reads YYNGEE. Trimming stripped 0 bases from V and 8 bases from J, with 18 bases between. The CDR3 reads CASSVGMRTHEDSPLHF. In DNA, the CDR3 is TGTGCCAGCAGCGTAGGTATGAGGACTCATGAGGATTCACCCCTCCACTTT.

The chain employs TRBV11-3 and TRBJ2-3; 7 bases fit TRBD2. V shed 4 bases, J shed 5 bases, and the junction held 12 bases outside the gene matches. There are 16 residues in the CDR3. Germline assignment: CDR1 SGHNT and CDR2 YENEEA. CDR3 sequence: CASSSPLTGGGDTQYF. The CDR3 nucleotides read TGTGCCAGCAGCTCCCCTCTAACGGGGGGTGGAGATACGCAGTATTTT.

J is TRBJ2-2 and V is TRBV19; 14 bases are shared with TRBD2. The CDR3 runs to 18 residues. V trimming: 5 bases; J trimming: 1 base; junction bases outside the gene matches: 6. CDR1 LNHDA and CDR2 SQIVND come from the germline V gene (reference sequence). The CDR3 DNA is TGTGCCAGTAGTCCCCTGACTAGCGGGAGGGGGAACACCGGGGAGCTGTTTTTT. Translated: CASSPLTSGRGNTGELFF.

J is TRBJ2-7 and V is TRBV28; maybe TRBD2 (6 bases). CDR1 is MDHEN and CDR2 is SYDVKM in the germline V gene. V was shortened by 8 bases and J by 1 base, with 9 bases between the two germline ends. The length of the CDR3 is 12 residues. The CDR3 nucleotides read TGTGCCAGCTATAGCGGATCCTACGAGCAGTACTTC. It is translated as CASYSGSYEQYF.

This clone occurred a few times. The V gene is TRBV7-3, the J gene TRBJ2-2, with 7 bases aligning to TRBD2. With 1 base clipped from V and 4 bases from J, the junction kept 3 bases outside the gene matches. The germline V gene encodes CDR1 SGHTA and CDR2 FQGTGA. The length of the CDR3 is 15 residues. CDR3 nucleotide sequence: TGTGCCAGCAGCTTAAATCCGGGGGGCACCGGGGAGCTGTTTTTT. Encoded protein: CASSLNPGGTGELFF.

The chain couples TRBV5-8 to TRBJ2-2; D gene unclear. Trimming shortened V by 5 bases and J by 12 bases, and 14 bases separated the two germline ends. This CDR3 spans 12 amino acids. The germline V gene has CDR1 SGHTS and CDR2 YDEGEE. The CDR3 coding sequence is TGTGCCAGCAGGACACGGCTATCGAAGCTGTTTTTT. Residues: CASRTRLSKLFF. Full variable domain (missing parts from reference TRBV5-8 and TRBJ2-2): EAGVTQSPTHLIKTRGQQATLRCSPISGHTSVYWYQQALGLGLQFLLWYDEGEERNRGNFPPRFSGRQFPNYSSELNVNALELEDSALYLCASRTRLSKLFFGEGSRLTVL.

The J gene is TRBJ2-7, the V gene TRBV12-1; TRBD2, the D gene given by the table, was not confirmed from the DNA. TRBV12-1 is listed as a pseudogene. The CDR3 runs to 15 residues. The CDR3 DNA reads TGTGCCAGCAGCTTGAGTGGTCGGCACTACTACGAGCAGTACTTC. Protein product: CASSLSGRHYYEQYF.

V is TRBV19 and J is TRBJ2-1, with 8 bases that match TRBD1. CDR1 is LNHDA and CDR2 is SQIVND in the germline V gene (reference sequence). V gave up 4 bases and J gave up 12 bases; unmatched junction bases: 14. This CDR3 comprises 15 residues. The CDR3 DNA is TGTGCCAGTAGTACCCTCACAGCTCAGGGGGCGCGGCAGTTCTTC. Translation: CASSTLTAQGARQFF.